The source of this T cell receptor beta chain is a study of OX40 agonist ivuxolimab in advanced cancers. Data came from immunoSEQ multiplex PCR; TCRdb stores just in-frame clones and leaves some out. The repertoire holds 70,000 to 85,000 clones, 90% to 95% seen once, with around 0.69% in the top ten. The CDR3 length is 16 residues. CDR1 is SGDLS and CDR2 is YYNGEE in the germline V gene. Trimming at V came to 2 bases and at J to 7 bases, leaving 10 bases not matched to a gene. This TCR came from an adult with an advanced solid tumor such as melanoma, head and neck, liver or kidney cancer. Here the sequenced sample was CD4+ or CD8+ T cells sorted from blood, taken in a trial of the OX40 agonist ivuxolimab. The rearrangement uses TRBV9 and TRBJ2-2; 8 positions agree with TRBD2. The CDR3 spells CASSVAGGLVGGELFF. The DNA for the CDR3 is TGTGCCAGCAGCGTGGCGGGGGGACTAGTGGGCGGGGAGCTGTTTTTT.